A single sample gave rise to the 22 T cell receptor beta chains below, sequenced in a study of shared clonotypes between healthy human individuals. Libraries were prepared by immunoSEQ multiplex PCR; TCRdb keeps only in-frame clonotypes and omits some of them. Here the sample spans 2 million to 2.5 million clones, over 90% being singletons. Sequences were obtained from naive CD4+ T cells from PBMCs. The subset here: CD45RA+ positively selected. The receptors come from a man younger than 35 in good health. Some clones in this sample may be carry-over from other donors' samples.

Comments on this clone: Other DNA sequences of this sample code for an identical CDR3. The V call is TRBV19, the J call TRBJ1-5; TRBD1 might be the D (5 bases). Looked up from germline, CDR1 is LNHDA and CDR2 is SQIVND (reference sequence). The CDR3 extends over 15 amino acids. The V end was cut by 0 bases, the J end by 2 bases, with 8 bases between. The CDR3 is CASSIEGVGNQPQHF. In DNA form, the CDR3 reads TGTGCCAGTAGTATAGAAGGGGTGGGCAATCAGCCCCAGCATTTT.

The count of this clone is one. The chain combines TRBV6-1 with TRBJ2-7; 10 bases are shared with TRBD1. The trim removed 3 bases at V and 4 bases at J, leaving 3 bases unmatched. CDR3 length equals 14 residues. Germline-derived CDR1 and CDR2 are MNHNS and SASEGT. CDR3: CASSETGGRYEQYF. DNA of the CDR3: TGTGCCAGCAGTGAGACAGGGGGCCGTTACGAGCAGTACTTC.

The V and J genes are TRBV21-1 and TRBJ2-7. TRBV21-1 is a pseudogene. CDR3 length: 16 amino acids. The CDR3 reads CASRTAGTESSYEQYF. The DNA for the CDR3 is TGTGCCAGCAGGACCGCCGGGACGGAGAGCTCCTACGAGCAGTACTTC.

The CDR3 sequence is CASKQGTPSGNTIYF. CDR3 nucleotide sequence: TGCGCCAGTAAACAGGGGACCCCCTCTGGAAACACCATATATTTT. J is TRBJ1-3 and V is TRBV5-1; TRBD1 matches at 7 bases. Germline-derived CDR1 and CDR2 are SGHRS and YFSETQ. V shed 8 bases, J shed 0 bases, and the junction held 8 bases outside the gene matches. The CDR3 totals 15 residues.

This chain links TRBV7-9 with TRBJ1-1, with TRBD1 matching over 10 bases. The CDR3 totals 16 residues. The V gene end was trimmed by 4 bases and the J gene end by 3 bases; junction bases not matched to a gene: 8. CDR1 is SEHNR, CDR2 FQNEAQ, per germline (reference sequence). The CDR3 sequence is CASSSLVGTGDTEAFF. The CDR3 DNA reads as TGTGCCAGCAGCTCCTTAGTGGGGACAGGGGACACTGAAGCTTTCTTT.

The chain uses TRBV6-5 and TRBJ1-3; D gene uncertain. The germline CDR1 and CDR2 sequences are MNHEY and SVGAGI. This CDR3 spans 14 amino acids. V shed 6 bases and J shed 0 bases, with 9 bases lying between them. The CDR3 protein is CASRQQSSGNTIYF. The CDR3 coding sequence is TGTGCCAGCAGGCAACAGAGCTCTGGAAACACCATATATTTT.

The V call is TRBV20-1, the J call TRBJ2-3; no clear D gene. This CDR3 is built from 11 residues. Germline V CDR1 and CDR2: DFQATT, SNEGSKA (reference sequence). The V and J ends lost 1 base and 4 bases respectively, with 3 bases between them. CDR3 DNA sequence: TGCAGTGCTAGAGCCTCAGATACGCAGTATTTT. Protein product: CSARASDTQYF.

J is TRBJ2-1 and V is TRBV6-5; the match to TRBD2 covers 10 bases. CDR3 length: 16 residues. Looked up from germline, CDR1 is MNHEY and CDR2 is SVGAGI. V trimming: 4 bases; J trimming: 4 bases; junction bases outside the gene matches: 7. DNA of the CDR3: TGTGCCAGCAGTTCAAATAGCGGGAGGCTTTACAATGAGCAGTTCTTC. Translating it yields CASSSNSGRLYNEQFF.

This chain uses TRBV11-2 with TRBJ2-2; TRBD2 is a possible D gene (6 bases). CDR3 length equals 15 residues. CDR1 and CDR2 from the germline V gene are SGHAT and FQNNGV. Trimming took 4 bases from V and 5 from J, leaving 14 bases between them. CDR3 region: CASSSLAGRTGELFF. CDR3 nucleotides: TGTGCCAGCAGCTCCCTTGCGGGAAGAACCGGGGAGCTGTTTTTT. The variable domain in full, completed from reference TRBV11-2 and TRBJ2-2, reads EAGVAQSPRYKIIEKRQSVAFWCNPISGHATLYWYQQILGQGPKLLIQFQNNGVVDDSQLPKDRFSAERLKGVDSTLKIQPAKLEDSAVYLCASSSLAGRTGELFFGEGSRLTVL.

The CDR3 loop is CATRRTSLHEQYF. Here the CDR3 DNA reads TGTGCCACCCGCCGGACTAGCCTCCACGAGCAGTACTTC. The rearrangement uses TRBV27 and TRBJ2-7, with 8 bases identical to TRBD2. Per the germline V gene, CDR1 is MNHEY and CDR2 is SMNVEV (reference sequence). This CDR3 has 13 residues. The ends lost 10 bases at V and 5 bases at J; junction bases unmatched: 10.

V is TRBV5-1 and J is TRBJ2-7; TRBD2 matches at 15 bases. Germline CDR1 and CDR2: SGHRS and YFSETQ. Losses at the gene ends were 4 bases for V and 6 bases for J; bases not matched to a gene: 8. The CDR3 has 16 amino acids. Here the CDR3 DNA reads TGCGCCAGCAGCGGCGGACTAGCGGGAGGGCCCGGCGAGCAGTACTTC. Amino acids: CASSGGLAGGPGEQYF.

CDR3 sequence reads: CASSLGYRGTDTQYF. The CDR3 DNA reads as TGTGCCAGCAGCTTAGGGTACAGGGGTACAGATACGCAGTATTTT. This rearrangement joins TRBV7-3 to TRBJ2-3, with 7 bases aligning to TRBD1. Germline V gene lookup returns CDR1 SGHTA and CDR2 FQGTGA. This CDR3 is built from 15 residues. The V segment lost 2 bases and the J segment 3 bases; nucleotides outside the gene matches: 5.

The table lists this clone with a few counts. The V call is TRBV5-1, the J call TRBJ1-1; possibly TRBD1 for D (6 bases). In germline, CDR1 is SGHRS, CDR2 YFSETQ. CDR3 length: 14 residues. Deletions cut 3 bases from V and 3 bases from J, with 12 bases between. In nucleotides, the CDR3 is TGCGCCAGCAGCTCACAGGGAGAGCACACTGAAGCTTTCTTT. Amino acid sequence: CASSSQGEHTEAFF.

This clone occurred once. An end of the junction does not agree with germline; a read error may underlie this. The V call is TRBV6-5, the J call TRBJ1-1; tentatively, D is TRBD1 (6 bases). Germline V lookup: CDR1 MNHEY, CDR2 SVGAGI. This CDR3 spans 11 amino acids. CDR3 nucleotide sequence: TGTGCCAGCAGTGAACTGAGGGGGGGTGTCTTT. It yields the protein CASSELRGGVF.

This clone has a single count. V usage is TRBV27 and J usage is TRBJ2-3, with D unclear. Between the trimmed V and J ends, which lost 4 bases and 2 bases, there was a span of 13 bases. Per the germline V gene, CDR1 is MNHEY and CDR2 is SMNVEV (reference sequence). CDR3 size: 15 residues. CDR3: CASSSFTSYTDTQYF. The CDR3 coding sequence is TGTGCCAGCAGTTCATTTACTTCGTACACAGATACGCAGTATTTT.

Turning to this clone: Other DNA sequences in the sample encode the same CDR3. V is TRBV5-1 and J is TRBJ1-3; no clear D. CDR1 and CDR2 from the germline V gene are SGHRS and YFSETQ. The CDR3 is 15 amino acids. V gave up 4 bases and J gave up 0 bases, with 11 bases separating them. In DNA, the CDR3 is TGCGCCAGCAGCACGGACGGGAGCTCTGGAAACACCATATATTTT. Amino acid sequence: CASSTDGSSGNTIYF. Full variable domain (missing parts from reference TRBV5-1 and TRBJ1-3): KAGVTQTPRYLIKTRGQQVTLSCSPISGHRSVSWYQQTPGQGLQFLFEYFSETQRNKGNFPGRFSGRQFSNSRSEMNVSTLELGDSALYLCASSTDGSSGNTIYFGEGSWLTVV.

J is TRBJ2-3 and V is TRBV7-2; D uncertain. This CDR3 comprises 15 residues. Looked up from germline, CDR1 is SGHTA and CDR2 is FQGNSA. V gave up 11 bases and J gave up 4 bases, with 22 bases separating them. The DNA of the CDR3 is TGTGCCTCCAGCAGCTTAGTTTGGTCGGCAGATACGCAGTATTTT. Residues: CASSSLVWSADTQYF.

This chain uses TRBV9 with TRBJ2-7, with D perhaps TRBD2 (5 bases). The CDR3 runs 15 residues. Germline loops: CDR1 SGDLS, CDR2 YYNGEE. The V gene lost 4 bases and the J gene lost 6 bases, with 20 bases spanning the gap. The DNA of the CDR3 is TGTGCCAGCAGCTCCCGTGCTTCCGTTGAGGGCGAGCAGTACTTC. As protein: CASSSRASVEGEQYF.

J is TRBJ2-3 and V is TRBV29-1; no clear D gene. The V end was cut by 4 bases, the J end by 0 bases, with 14 bases between. CDR3 length: 15 amino acids. Germline CDR1 SQVTM, CDR2 ANQGSEA. The chain's CDR3 is CSVGQSGTSTDTQYF. CDR3 coding DNA: TGCAGCGTTGGTCAGTCCGGAACTAGCACAGATACGCAGTATTTT.

This chain links TRBV18 with TRBJ2-3; TRBD1 or TRBD2 may be the D gene (5 bases each). The CDR3 loop spans 14 amino acids. V lost 8 bases and J 1 base, leaving 13 bases between the germline ends. Germline CDR1 is KGHSH and CDR2 is LQKENI. CDR3 in amino acids: CASARDVGTDTQYF. As DNA, the CDR3 is TGTGCCAGCGCCCGGGACGTCGGCACAGATACGCAGTATTTT.

The CDR3 here is CASRYDGAGAGGYTF. As DNA, the CDR3 is TGCGCCAGCAGATACGACGGGGCAGGGGCCGGCGGCTACACCTTC. This rearrangement joins TRBV5-1 to TRBJ1-2; TRBD1 might be the D (6 bases). V lost 5 bases, J lost 8 bases, and 22 bases lay in between. Germline CDR1 reads SGHRS; CDR2 reads YFSETQ. This CDR3 is built from 15 residues.

This sequence joins TRBV28 and TRBJ1-1; D ambiguous. In germline, CDR1 is MDHEN, CDR2 SYDVKM. Trimming removed 6 bases from V and 11 bases from J, with 16 bases in between. CDR3 size: 12 residues. The CDR3, as DNA: TGTGCCAGCAGCCTGAGGGAGGCCCGGGCTTTCTTT. Protein product: CASSLREARAFF.